This TCR beta chain was retrieved from a study of T cells after yellow fever vaccination (dated by TCRdb to the late 2010s). For the study in its entirety: The SMART-Seq v4 Ultra Low Input RNA kit was used to prepare libraries from fractions with low cell numbers. Bulk TCR alpha and beta repertoires were sequenced longitudinally to track T-cell clones before and after primary and booster YFV17D yellow fever vaccination. Two healthy male donors, one aged 18 to 30 and one aged 30 to 40 years, were included in the cohort. Blood samples were taken at several timepoints before and after primary and secondary immunization, and bulk PBMC replicates and cell subsets were isolated.

In the paper's terms, the treatment or condition label means: live attenuated yellow fever vaccine strain. At every blood-draw timepoint, two biological replicates of bulk PBMCs were collected. A standard Ficoll-Paque protocol was used to isolate PBMCs from peripheral blood. RNA was extracted with TriZol from bulk PBMCs, CD4 and CD8 fractions, and dextramer-positive and dextramer-negative fractions. V sheds 0 bases and J sheds 3 bases, leaving 16 bases between their ends. The CDR3, cysteine through phenylalanine, is 17 amino acids long. The kept DNA is CDR3 alone, 51 bases in frame from the first base. In the germline V gene, CDR1 corresponds to KGHSH and CDR2 to LQKENI. This clonotype was observed a handful of times. Its antigen specificity is not known. No base qualities exist here, and no much larger clone lies one base off it. TCR cDNA was synthesized by 5'RACE template switching, through which a universal primer site and unique molecular identifiers were introduced. Priming for cDNA synthesis came from both the TCR alpha and TCR beta constant segments. Library amplification involved two PCR steps, and the second step added sample barcodes and sequencing adapters. Sequencing of the libraries was done on either Illumina HiSeq 2500 (2x100 bp) or NovaSeq (2x150 bp). In the authors' own workflow: Demultiplexing of reads and collapsing into UMI consensus sequences were performed with MIGEC, and V(D)J alignment was carried out with MiXCR. Vaccine-responding clonotypes were identified with edgeR using replicate PBMC samples, with FDR below 0.01 and a log2 fold change above 5 up to day 15 being required. Each bulk clonotype was labeled CD4 or CD8 based on which sequenced repertoire, CD4 or CD8, contained the clonotype at higher abundance. Through fastp at Q25 and MiXCR, TCRdb rebuilt clones from the public reads, retaining in-frame beta chains. Every distinct CDR3 protein forms one entry, paired with its most common genes and DNA. What appears here as the V and J calls and clone size reflects TCRdb's work, not the paper's. The sample table records around 340,000 distinct CDR3 sequences; 8.5% to 10% of these occur just once. Clones ranked in the top ten supply approximately 18% of the sample.

The paper's findings and limits, for the study overall: Computational filtering was needed because FACS-sorted repertoires could contain abundant contaminating clonotypes from the bulk population. A small fraction of clonotypes appeared in both the CD4 and CD8 compartments, likely as a result of convergent recombination. Because the study included only a couple of donors, the extent to which the findings can be generalized is limited. Most clones expanded after primary vaccination were re-detected after the booster (almost 98% of CD4 and approximately 85% of CD8), suggesting broad memory maintenance. The secondary T-cell response was found to be weaker but faster than the primary response, with a peak reached on day 5 rather than on day 15.

The specimen comprised PBMCs, sampled on the day of the first yellow fever vaccination. The receptor was derived from a man between 18 and 29 years old who received the YFV17D yellow fever vaccine. The V gene is TRBV18 and the J gene is TRBJ2-3; TRBD1 is perhaps the D gene, given 6 matching bases. At the DNA level, the sequence is TGTGCCAGCTCACCACCGGGGGCCAGACACCCGACAGATACGCAGTATTTT. It codes for CASSPPGARHPTDTQYF.